This TCR beta chain stems from a study of cytomegalovirus exposure and HLA in healthy donors. General observations from the study: Association of fewer than 20,000 TCR beta sequences with HLA alleles was found at 0.05 false discovery rate in a later analysis. It was shown in a later analysis that HLA-associated TCR beta chains were more clonally expanded than other, equally common chains. With later analysis, a missense DCLRE1C variant became linked to TCR beta V- and J-gene trimming.

The PCR made use of 60 Vbeta and 13 Jbeta primers. Measured with immunoSEQ multiplex PCR; TCRdb has only the in-frame clones, and not every one. The data hold about 93,000 clones, with about four fifths observed a single time. Deletions cut 3 bases from V and 0 bases from J, with 15 bases between. In germline, CDR1 is SGHVS, CDR2 FQNEAQ. The CDR3 totals 17 residues. Notes on this clone: The antigen remains undetermined.

The sequencing sample was made of PBMCs. The chain joins TRBV7-8 to TRBJ1-5; D unclear. The TCR was taken from a middle-aged man in good health and CMV-seronegative. The CDR3 sequence: CASSFGGGPGSNQPQHF. In DNA form, the CDR3 reads TGTGCCAGCAGCTTCGGAGGCGGCCCCGGTAGCAATCAGCCCCAGCATTTT.